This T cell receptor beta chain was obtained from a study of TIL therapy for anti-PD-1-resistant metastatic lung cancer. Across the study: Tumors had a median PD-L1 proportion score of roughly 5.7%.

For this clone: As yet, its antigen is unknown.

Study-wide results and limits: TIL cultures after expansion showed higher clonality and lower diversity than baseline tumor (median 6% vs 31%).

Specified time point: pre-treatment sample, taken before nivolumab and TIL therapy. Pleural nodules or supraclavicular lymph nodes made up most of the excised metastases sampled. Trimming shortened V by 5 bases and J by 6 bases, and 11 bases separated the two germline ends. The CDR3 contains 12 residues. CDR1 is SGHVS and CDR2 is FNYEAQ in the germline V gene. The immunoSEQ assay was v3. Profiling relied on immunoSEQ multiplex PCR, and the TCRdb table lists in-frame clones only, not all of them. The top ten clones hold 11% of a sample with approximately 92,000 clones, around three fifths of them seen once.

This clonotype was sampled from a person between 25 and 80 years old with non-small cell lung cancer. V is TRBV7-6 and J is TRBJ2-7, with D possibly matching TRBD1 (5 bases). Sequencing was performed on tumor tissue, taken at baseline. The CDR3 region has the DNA TGTGCCAGCAGCCCCGTTCAGGGCGAGCAGTACTTC. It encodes CASSPVQGEQYF.